One and the same sample provided the 5 T cell receptor beta chains below, sequenced in a study of T cells in Graves' hyperthyroidism and ophthalmopathy. Authors of the study amplified TCR beta CDR3 regions from RNA transcripts. TCR CDR3 regions were first amplified by RT-PCR with HTBI primers. TCRdb ran MiXCR on the multiplex PCR reads and lists one entry per CDR3 protein. The sample lists about 620,000 distinct CDR3 sequences, roughly 16% occurring once. Material for sequencing was blood. The receptors stem from a woman younger than 45 with Graves' hyperthyroidism.

This clonotype has at least ten counts. The chain couples TRBV28 to TRBJ2-7, with 7 bases that match TRBD2. The CDR3 totals 14 residues. CDR1 and CDR2 (germline): MDHEN, SYDVKM. Trimming removed 6 bases from V and 1 base from J; junction bases left unmatched: 6. The CDR3 loop is CASRPHGGSYEQYF. CDR3 DNA: TGTGCCAGCAGGCCACACGGGGGGTCCTACGAGCAGTACTTC.

This clonotype was observed many times. This chain uses TRBV27 with TRBJ2-3; tentative D call: TRBD2 (5 bases). With 2 bases removed from V and 4 bases from J, the gap between germline ends came to 13 bases. This CDR3 has 15 residues. From germline, CDR1 is MNHEY and CDR2 SMNVEV (reference sequence). The CDR3 protein is CASSLTLATADTQYF. The CDR3, as DNA: TGTGCCAGCAGTTTAACGCTAGCAACGGCAGATACGCAGTATTTT.

A word on this clonotype: A much bigger clone sits one base away, suggesting this may be a read error. The chain joins TRBV2 to TRBJ2-1; D possibly corresponds to TRBD2 (6 bases). Germline-derived CDR1 and CDR2 are SNHLY and FYNNEI. V was pared by 7 bases and J by 8 bases, with 24 bases between. The CDR3 has 16 amino acids. The CDR3 DNA reads as TGTGCCAGCACCTATACTCCGGGACGGGGGATCTATGAGCAGTTCTTC. Translating gives CASTYTPGRGIYEQFF.

This clonotype occurred a few times. V gene TRBV7-9 combines with J gene TRBJ2-6; D unresolved. The germline V and J ends were trimmed by 7 bases and 4 bases, with 2 bases remaining between them. CDR3 length equals 11 residues. Germline loops: CDR1 SEHNR, CDR2 FQNEAQ (reference sequence). This chain's CDR3 is CASNGANVLTF. CDR3 nucleotides: TGTGCCAGCAACGGGGCCAACGTCCTGACTTTC. The full variable domain, rest sourced from reference TRBV7-9 and TRBJ2-6, is DTGVSQNPRHKITKRGQNVTFRCDPISEHNRLYWYRQTLGQGPEFLTYFQNEAQLEKSRLLSDRFSAERPKGSFSTLEIQRTEQGDSAMYLCASNGANVLTFGAGSRLTVL.

Many counts were recorded for this clonotype. The rearrangement links TRBV2 to TRBJ2-3; 14 nucleotides align to TRBD2. The CDR3 is 17 residues long. The J segment lost 4 bases and the V segment lost 4 bases, leaving 7 bases of the junction unmatched. Germline CDR1 reads SNHLY; CDR2 reads FYNNEI. The CDR3 is CASSVGTSGRLADTQYF. In DNA form, the CDR3 reads TGTGCCAGCAGTGTGGGGACTAGCGGGAGACTGGCAGATACGCAGTATTTT.